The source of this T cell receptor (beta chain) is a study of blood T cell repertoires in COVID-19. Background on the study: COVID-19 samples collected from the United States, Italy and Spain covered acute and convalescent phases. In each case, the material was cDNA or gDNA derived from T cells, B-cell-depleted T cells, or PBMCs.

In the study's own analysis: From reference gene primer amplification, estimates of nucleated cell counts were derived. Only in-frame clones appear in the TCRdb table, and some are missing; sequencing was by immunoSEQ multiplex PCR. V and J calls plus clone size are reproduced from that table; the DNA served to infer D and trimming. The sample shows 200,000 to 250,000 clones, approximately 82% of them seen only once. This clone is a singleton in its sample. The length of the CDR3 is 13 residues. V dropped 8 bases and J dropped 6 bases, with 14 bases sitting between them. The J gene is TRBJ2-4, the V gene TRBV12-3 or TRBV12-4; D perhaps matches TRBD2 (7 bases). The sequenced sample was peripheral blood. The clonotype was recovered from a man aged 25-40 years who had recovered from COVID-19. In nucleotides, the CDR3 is TGTGCCAGCCAGGCGGGGGCGGGAAACATTCAGTACTTC. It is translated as CASQAGAGNIQYF.